This section outlines one T cell receptor (beta chain) sequence together with its context. V was clipped by 6 bases and J by 6 bases, with 17 bases between them. The CDR3 has 14 amino acids. The germline V gene encodes CDR1 MDHEN and CDR2 SYDVKM. It was during active infection that Seattle patients were enrolled and then longitudinally followed. Per the original methods: Counts of nucleated cells, estimated from reference gene primer amplification, were obtained. The assay was immunoSEQ multiplex PCR, and TCRdb's table has in-frame clones only and misses some. V, J and clone size are those of that table, while D and trimming were read from the DNA. The sample has about 300,000 clones, just under 90% seen once; the top ten hold roughly 1.9%. The data stem from a study of blood T cell repertoires in COVID-19. Study information: There were acute and convalescent COVID-19 samples, and they came from the United States, Italy and Spain. T cells, B-cell-depleted T cells, or PBMCs supplied cDNA or gDNA.

This TCR came from a woman aged 25 to 45 with COVID-19, enrolled during active disease. The chain recombines TRBV28 with TRBJ1-2, with D possibly matching TRBD1 (5 bases). Material: peripheral blood. The CDR3 DNA sequence: TGTGCCAGCAGCACCTCACAAACAGGCGATGGCTACACCTTC. Its protein is CASSTSQTGDGYTF.